This entry describes one TCR beta chain. As yet, its antigen is unknown. Here immunoSEQ multiplex PCR was the method, and the copy in TCRdb shows in-frame clones only, minus some. The top ten clones hold 0.65% to 0.85% of a sample with fewer than 35,000 clones, roughly 94% of them seen once. The CDR3 is 13 residues long. The V and J ends lost 5 bases and 1 base respectively, with 6 bases between them. Germline V lookup: CDR1 SGHAT, CDR2 FQNNGV. The sample is drawn from a study of T cells in localized non-small cell lung cancer. Study-level findings and limits: Exceeding tumor, uninvolved adjacent lung had the highest T cell clonality.

This specimen consisted of peripheral blood, obtained before any cancer treatment. This chain uses TRBV11-2 with TRBJ1-3; D call uncertain. The sequence came from a woman aged 35 to 70 with stage I lung adenocarcinoma. The CDR3 DNA reads as TGTGCCAGCAGCCCGTCATCTGGAAACACCATATATTTT. Translated: CASSPSSGNTIYF.